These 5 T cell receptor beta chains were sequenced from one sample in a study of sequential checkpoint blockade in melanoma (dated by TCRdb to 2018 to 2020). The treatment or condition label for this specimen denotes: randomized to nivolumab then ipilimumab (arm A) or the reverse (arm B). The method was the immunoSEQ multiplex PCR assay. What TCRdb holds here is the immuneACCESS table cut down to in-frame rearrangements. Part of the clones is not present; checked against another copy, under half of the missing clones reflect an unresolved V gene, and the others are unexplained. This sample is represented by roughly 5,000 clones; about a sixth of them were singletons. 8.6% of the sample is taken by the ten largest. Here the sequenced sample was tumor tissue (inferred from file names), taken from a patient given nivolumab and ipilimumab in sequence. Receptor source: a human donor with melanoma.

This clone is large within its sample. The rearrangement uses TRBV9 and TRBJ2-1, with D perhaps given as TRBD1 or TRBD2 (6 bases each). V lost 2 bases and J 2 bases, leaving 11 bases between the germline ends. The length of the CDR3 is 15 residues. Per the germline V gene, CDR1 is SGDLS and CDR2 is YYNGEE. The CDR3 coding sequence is TGTGCCAGCAGCGTCGGGGGCGGAGCCTACAATGAGCAGTTCTTC. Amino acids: CASSVGGGAYNEQFF.

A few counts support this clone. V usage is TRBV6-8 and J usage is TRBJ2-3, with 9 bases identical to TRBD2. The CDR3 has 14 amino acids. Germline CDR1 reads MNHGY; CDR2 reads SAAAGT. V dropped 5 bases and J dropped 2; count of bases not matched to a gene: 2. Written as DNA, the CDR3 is TGTGCCAGCAGTGAGGGACTAGCCACAGATACGCAGTATTTT. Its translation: CASSEGLATDTQYF.

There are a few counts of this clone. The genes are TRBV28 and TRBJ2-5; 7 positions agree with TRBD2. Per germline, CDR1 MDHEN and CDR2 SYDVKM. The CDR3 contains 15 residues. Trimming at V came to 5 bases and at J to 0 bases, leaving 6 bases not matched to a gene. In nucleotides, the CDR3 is TGTGCCAGCAGTAGAGCGGGGCAGTACCAAGAGACCCAGTACTTC. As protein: CASSRAGQYQETQYF.

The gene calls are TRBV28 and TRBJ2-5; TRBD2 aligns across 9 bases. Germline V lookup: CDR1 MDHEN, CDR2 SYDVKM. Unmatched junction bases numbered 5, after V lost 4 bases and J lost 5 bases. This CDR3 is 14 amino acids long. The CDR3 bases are TGTGCCAGCAGTTGGATAGCGGGGGCGGAGACCCAGTACTTC. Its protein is CASSWIAGAETQYF.

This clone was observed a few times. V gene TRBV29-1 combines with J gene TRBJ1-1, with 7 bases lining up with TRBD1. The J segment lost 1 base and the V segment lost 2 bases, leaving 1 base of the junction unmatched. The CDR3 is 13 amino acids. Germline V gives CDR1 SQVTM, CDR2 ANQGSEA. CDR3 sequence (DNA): TGCAGCGTTGAAAGGGGGCGGAACACTGAAGCTTTCTTT. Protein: CSVERGRNTEAFF.